A selection of T cell receptor beta chains follows, all from one sample in a study of T cells in Graves' hyperthyroidism and ophthalmopathy. MiXCR, applied by TCRdb to the multiplex PCR reads, yields one record per CDR3 protein. The sample includes roughly 520,000 distinct CDR3 sequences, roughly a quarter of them seen just once. The sample comprised blood. The receptors were sampled from a woman aged 30 to 39 with Graves' ophthalmopathy. Each CDR3 is given with its conserved first and last residue. A D gene is named only where the DNA matches it firmly. Clone size is given for some rows only: seen once, a few or many times, or a class if the clone is expanded.

cdr3_length clone_size j_call d_call v_call cdr3_nt cdr3_aa
12 many TRBJ1-1 - TRBV30 TGTGCCTGGAGCCGCTCGGATACTGAAGCTTTCTTT CAWSRSDTEAFF
13 many TRBJ1-6 - TRBV6-2/TRBV6-3 TGTGCCAGCAGTCCCAAGGATAATTCACCCCTCCACTTT CASSPKDNSPLHF
12 many TRBJ2-2 - TRBV7-7 TGTGCTAGCAGCTTAACGGCCGGGGAGCTGTTTTTT CASSLTAGELFF
17 - TRBJ1-6 - TRBV30 TGTGCCTGGAGTGTGAGAGTGGGGTGGGGTAATAATTCACCCCTCCACTTT CAWSVRVGWGNNSPLHF
14 many TRBJ2-2 - TRBV20-1 TGCAGTGCTAGACTTAGCACGAACACCGGGGAGCTGTTTTTT CSARLSTNTGELFF
15 many TRBJ2-5 TRBD1 TRBV7-2 TGTGCCAGCAGCGGGGCAGGGGGCGATGTGGAGACCCAGTACTTC CASSGAGGDVETQYF
15 once TRBJ2-7 TRBD1 TRBV7-2 TGTGCCAGCAGTTGGGACAGGGGTAGCCCCTACGAGCAGTACTTC CASSWDRGSPYEQYF
17 - TRBJ1-1 - TRBV28 TGTGCCAGCAGTATCTCCCGAATAGGGACGGGGAACACTGAAGCTTTCTTT CASSISRIGTGNTEAFF
14 many TRBJ2-5 - TRBV27 TGTGCCAGCACCCCTCGGGCAGGGGAGGAGACCCAGTACTTC CASTPRAGEETQYF
14 many TRBJ2-7 - TRBV12-3/TRBV12-4 TGTGCCAGCAGCGCGGGTGGTACTACCTACGAGCAGTACTTC CASSAGGTTYEQYF
14 - TRBJ1-5 - TRBV20-1 TGCAGTGCTAGAGGGCAGGGTTTCAATCAGCCCCAGCATTTT CSARGQGFNQPQHF
16 many TRBJ2-7 - TRBV7-6 TGTGCCAGCAGCGCCTTCACGGGACAAAGCTCCTACGAGCAGTACTTC CASSAFTGQSSYEQYF
14 many TRBJ2-3 - TRBV28 TGTGCCAGCAGTTACCGACTAGTCGCAGATACGCAGTATTTT CASSYRLVADTQYF
13 many TRBJ1-2 - TRBV6-5 TGTGCCAGCAGTTTCCCGCGGGGGTATGGCTACACCTTC CASSFPRGYGYTF
15 - TRBJ2-7 TRBD2 TRBV7-2 TGTGCCAGCAGCTTCTCCGGGACTAGCGTCCACGAGCAGTACTTC CASSFSGTSVHEQYF
13 many TRBJ1-1 - TRBV12-3/TRBV12-4 TGTGCCAGAGATGCCACCGTGAAGACTGAAGCTTTCTTT CARDATVKTEAFF
15 many TRBJ1-1 TRBD1 TRBV6-2/TRBV6-3 TGTGCCAGCAGTAAACGACAGGGGGCGCGGACTGAAGCTTTCTTT CASSKRQGARTEAFF
12 - TRBJ1-5 - TRBV6-5 TGTGCCAGCAGTTACTCATACCAGCCCCAGCATTTT CASSYSYQPQHF
13 many TRBJ1-1 - TRBV19 TGTGCCAGTAGTCCCCAGGGACCCACTGAAGCTTTCTTT CASSPQGPTEAFF
12 many TRBJ1-1 - TRBV12-3/TRBV12-4 TGTGCCAGCTTCAGGTCGAACACTGAAGCTTTCTTT CASFRSNTEAFF
19 - TRBJ2-5 TRBD2 TRBV7-2 TGTGCCAGCAGCTTAGGGCGGGGGGAGGTAGGGCCCTGGAAAGAGACCCAGTACTTC CASSLGRGEVGPWKETQYF
14 many TRBJ2-7 TRBD2 TRBV20-1 TGCAGTGCTAGAGACGGCGGGGGGGCCTACGAGCAGTACTTC CSARDGGGAYEQYF
13 many TRBJ2-7 - TRBV27 TGTGCCAGCAGTTTAAGGGGGGCCGACGAGCAGTACTTC CASSLRGADEQYF
15 many TRBJ2-5 - TRBV12-3/TRBV12-4 TGTGCCAGCAGTTTAGGTTCCAGGGTCGTAGAGACCCAGTACTTC CASSLGSRVVETQYF
17 - TRBJ2-5 TRBD1 TRBV28 TGTGCCAGCAGTTCGGGACAGGGGGCGATCTACCAAGAGACCCAGTACTTC CASSSGQGAIYQETQYF
14 few TRBJ2-7 TRBD2 TRBV30 TGTGCCTGGAGTATCGGGGGGGCCCTTTACGAGCAGTACTTC CAWSIGGALYEQYF
15 once TRBJ1-1 - TRBV5-1 TGCGCCAGCAGCTTGTCAGGGCCGGAGAACACTGAAGCTTTCTTT CASSLSGPENTEAFF
14 - TRBJ2-5 - TRBV5-1 TGCGCCAGCAGCTTGGTTCCAACCTCGGAGACCCAGTACTTC CASSLVPTSETQYF
12 many TRBJ2-7 - TRBV6-5 TGTGCCAGCAGTCGGGCTTCCTACGAGCAGTACTTC CASSRASYEQYF
12 many TRBJ1-5 TRBD1 TRBV20-1 TGCAGTGCTAAGGACAGGAATCAGCCCCAGCATTTT CSAKDRNQPQHF
16 - TRBJ2-6 - TRBV24-1 TGTGCCACCAGTGATTTAGGGGCCTCTGGGGCCAACGTCCTGACTTTC CATSDLGASGANVLTF
15 - TRBJ2-7 TRBD1 TRBV7-2 TGTGCCAGCAGCTTCTACAGGGGGCCATCCTACGAGCAGTACTTC CASSFYRGPSYEQYF
13 many TRBJ2-5 TRBD2 TRBV20-1 TGCAGTGCTCAGCGGGGGGACGGAGAGACCCAGTACTTC CSAQRGDGETQYF
12 many TRBJ1-5 - TRBV12-3/TRBV12-4 TGTGCCAGCAGTAAACAGAATCAGCCCCAGCATTTT CASSKQNQPQHF
15 many TRBJ1-5 TRBD1 TRBV6-1 TGTGCCACCTGGACAGGGGGCGGGGGCAATCAGCCCCAGCATTTT CATWTGGGGNQPQHF
14 few TRBJ1-1 - TRBV5-6 TGTGCCAGCAGCTTTTTAGGGGTTGGTGGTGAAGCTTTCTTT CASSFLGVGGEAFF
14 few TRBJ2-7 - TRBV12-3/TRBV12-4 TGTGCCAGCAGTTTAAAAGAGGGAGGCTACGAGCAGTACTTC CASSLKEGGYEQYF
17 many TRBJ2-2 TRBD2 TRBV28 TGTGCCAGCAGCTTAGGCGTCGGGAGGGGAAATCCCGGGGAGCTGTTTTTT CASSLGVGRGNPGELFF
16 - TRBJ1-1 - TRBV11-1 TGTGCCAGCAGCGGCCGGATCAGGGGAAAGAACACTGAAGCTTTCTTT CASSGRIRGKNTEAFF
18 few TRBJ1-1 TRBD1 TRBV11-1 TGTGCCAGCAGCTTATTTTCGGGACAGGGGGATTTTAGCACTGAAGCTTTCTTT CASSLFSGQGDFSTEAFF
15 many TRBJ1-5 - TRBV6-2/TRBV6-3 TGTGCCAGCAGCACGGACAGTCCGGGCAATCAGCCCCAGCATTTT CASSTDSPGNQPQHF
15 many TRBJ2-2 TRBD2 TRBV12-3/TRBV12-4 TGTGCCAGCAACCGACTAGCGGGGGACACCGGGGAGCTGTTTTTT CASNRLAGDTGELFF
13 many TRBJ2-7 - TRBV20-1 TGCAGTGCTAGAGAACCTGAAGATTACGAGCAGTACTTC CSAREPEDYEQYF
16 - TRBJ2-7 TRBD1 TRBV7-8 TGTGCCAGCAGCTTATCCAGGGACAGCCGGAACTACGAGCAGTACTTC CASSLSRDSRNYEQYF
14 - TRBJ2-3 - TRBV28 TGTGCCAGCGCGGGATTGGAGAGCACAGATACGCAGTATTTT CASAGLESTDTQYF
14 few TRBJ2-1 - TRBV6-2/TRBV6-3 TGTGCCAGCAGCCAACGGGGAGGCTACAATGAGCAGTTCTTC CASSQRGGYNEQFF
13 - TRBJ1-1 - TRBV25-1 TGTGCCAGCCTTGACCCCGCAGGTCCTGAAGCTTTCTTT CASLDPAGPEAFF
12 many TRBJ2-2 - TRBV12-3/TRBV12-4 TGTGCCAGCAGTCCCGGGGCTGGGGAGCTGTTTTTT CASSPGAGELFF
15 many TRBJ2-5 TRBD1 TRBV20-1 TGCAGTGCTAGGAGACCTGGACAGGGTGACGAGACCCAGTACTTC CSARRPGQGDETQYF
13 few TRBJ2-5 - TRBV7-3 TGTGCCAGCAGCTTAGGCGCTTTGGGCACCCAGTACTTC CASSLGALGTQYF
11 many TRBJ1-1 - TRBV10-3 TGTGCCACCGTGAGGGAGACTGAAGCTTTCTTT CATVRETEAFF
17 many TRBJ2-7 - TRBV4-3 TGCGCCAGCACCCAAGAATGGGACAATGGTCCCCAATACGAGCAGTACTTC CASTQEWDNGPQYEQYF
14 many TRBJ2-6 - TRBV29-1 TGCAGCGTTGATGGTCTAGGTGGGGCCAACGTCCTGACTTTC CSVDGLGGANVLTF
14 - TRBJ1-1 - TRBV20-1 TGCAGTGCTAGTCCGAACGCGAATCCCTGGGGTGCCTTCTTT CSASPNANPWGAFF
17 many TRBJ2-5 TRBD2 TRBV6-2/TRBV6-3 TGTGCCAGCAGTTACTCAGGTCTAGCGGGACATCAAGAGACCCAGTACTTC CASSYSGLAGHQETQYF